This TCR beta chain was found in a study of blood T cell repertoires in COVID-19. As for the study in general: T cells, B-cell-depleted T cells, or PBMCs provided the cDNA or gDNA that served as material.

Losses at the gene ends were 4 bases for V and 0 bases for J; bases not matched to a gene: 4. Germline V CDR1 and CDR2: SQVTM, ANQGSEA. The CDR3 extends over 15 amino acids. Clones were sequenced by immunoSEQ multiplex PCR, and TCRdb holds only the in-frame ones, with some missing. The table includes a few hundred thousand clones, about 88% detected once. This clonotype was sampled from a woman between 40 and 50 years old who had recovered from COVID-19. Specimen: peripheral blood. This chain joins TRBV29-1 and TRBJ1-3; 9 positions match TRBD1. The CDR3 is CSVAKGQGSGNTIYF. The CDR3 nucleotides read TGCAGCGTTGCTAAGGGACAGGGCTCTGGAAACACCATATATTTT.